These T cell receptor beta chains were read from a single sample in a study of CD8+ T cells in alopecia areata. Sequenced by immunoSEQ multiplex PCR; TCRdb stores in-frame clones only, minus some. The sample includes approximately 210,000 clones, less than 65% of them seen just once. Sequencing used CD4+ T cells sorted from blood, obtained at week 24, from a patient treated with tofacitinib. The receptors shown here come from a human donor with alopecia areata. Both conserved end residues are part of each CDR3. The D gene is left open where the match is weak. The size of a clone is reported for some rows only, either as once, few or many, or as a class for expanded clones.

d_gene: .; j_gene: TRBJ1-2; v_gene: TRBV2; abundance: .; CDR3aa: CASGRLRDGYTF; CDR3nt: TGTGCCAGCGGCAGGCTCCGGGATGGCTACACCTTC
d_gene: .; j_gene: TRBJ1-5; v_gene: TRBV2; abundance: .; CDR3aa: CASSGTSSNQPQHF; CDR3nt: TGTGCCAGCAGCGGGACAAGCAGCAATCAGCCCCAGCATTTT
d_gene: .; j_gene: TRBJ2-3; v_gene: TRBV7-2; abundance: few; CDR3aa: CASSLWTESDTQYF; CDR3nt: TGTGCCAGCAGCTTATGGACAGAATCAGATACGCAGTATTTT
d_gene: .; j_gene: TRBJ2-1; v_gene: TRBV19; abundance: .; CDR3aa: CASTYSMGNEQFF; CDR3nt: TGTGCCAGCACTTATTCGATGGGCAATGAGCAGTTCTTC
d_gene: TRBD1; j_gene: TRBJ2-2; v_gene: TRBV5-6; abundance: .; CDR3aa: CASSLAGRGHTGELFF; CDR3nt: TGTGCCAGCAGCTTGGCCGGCAGGGGGCATACCGGGGAGCTGTTTTTT
d_gene: .; j_gene: TRBJ2-2; v_gene: TRBV7-6; abundance: .; CDR3aa: CASSQRVGELFF; CDR3nt: TGTGCCAGCAGCCAAAGGGTCGGGGAGCTGTTTTTT
d_gene: TRBD1; j_gene: TRBJ2-2; v_gene: TRBV12-5; abundance: .; CDR3aa: CASGFLTQGANYTGELFF; CDR3nt: TGTGCTAGTGGTTTCTTAACGCAGGGGGCGAATTACACCGGGGAGCTGTTTTTT
d_gene: TRBD1; j_gene: TRBJ1-2; v_gene: TRBV5-1; abundance: .; CDR3aa: CASSLAGDRAYGYTF; CDR3nt: TGCGCCAGCAGCTTGGCCGGGGACAGGGCCTATGGCTACACCTTC
d_gene: .; j_gene: TRBJ1-1; v_gene: TRBV2; abundance: .; CDR3aa: CASRQGEAFF; CDR3nt: TGTGCCAGCAGACAGGGTGAAGCTTTCTTT
d_gene: .; j_gene: TRBJ1-1; v_gene: TRBV2; abundance: once; CDR3aa: CASTTELNTEAFF; CDR3nt: TGTGCCAGCACGACAGAACTGAACACTGAAGCTTTCTTT
d_gene: .; j_gene: TRBJ2-2; v_gene: TRBV15; abundance: .; CDR3aa: CATSIGDTGELFF; CDR3nt: TGTGCCACCAGCATTGGGGACACCGGGGAGCTGTTTTTT
d_gene: .; j_gene: TRBJ1-2; v_gene: TRBV29-1; abundance: .; CDR3aa: CSVGLGRGYTF; CDR3nt: TGCAGCGTCGGACTGGGCCGGGGCTACACCTTC
d_gene: .; j_gene: TRBJ1-5; v_gene: TRBV4-3; abundance: few; CDR3aa: CASSQDRLVRVGQPQHF; CDR3nt: TGCGCCAGCAGCCAAGATCGGCTTGTCCGGGTGGGTCAGCCCCAGCATTTT
d_gene: .; j_gene: TRBJ1-2; v_gene: TRBV30; abundance: .; CDR3aa: CAWSSKQGNYGYTF; CDR3nt: TGTGCCTGGAGTTCCAAACAGGGAAACTATGGCTACACCTTC
d_gene: .; j_gene: TRBJ2-4; v_gene: TRBV7-2; abundance: few; CDR3aa: CASSLIENIQYF; CDR3nt: TGTGCCAGCAGCTTAATAGAGAACATTCAGTACTTC
d_gene: .; j_gene: TRBJ2-3; v_gene: TRBV29-1; abundance: .; CDR3aa: CSVEPRVIGTDTQYF; CDR3nt: TGCAGCGTTGAACCCAGGGTTATAGGCACAGATACGCAGTATTTT
d_gene: .; j_gene: TRBJ2-1; v_gene: TRBV7-8; abundance: .; CDR3aa: CASSQGGPNEQFF; CDR3nt: TGTGCCAGCAGCCAGGGGGGGCCCAATGAGCAGTTCTTC
d_gene: TRBD1; j_gene: TRBJ1-2; v_gene: TRBV5-4; abundance: .; CDR3aa: CASSLQGDYGYTF; CDR3nt: TGTGCCAGCAGCTTACAGGGGGACTATGGCTACACCTTC
d_gene: .; j_gene: TRBJ2-5; v_gene: TRBV29-1; abundance: .; CDR3aa: CSVNKGETQYF; CDR3nt: TGCAGCGTTAACAAGGGGGAGACCCAGTACTTC
d_gene: TRBD1; j_gene: TRBJ1-2; v_gene: TRBV28; abundance: .; CDR3aa: CASSLFRQGNYGYTF; CDR3nt: TGTGCCAGCAGTTTATTCCGACAGGGGAACTATGGCTACACCTTC
d_gene: TRBD2; j_gene: TRBJ2-5; v_gene: TRBV7-2; abundance: .; CDR3aa: CASRPAGGGETQYF; CDR3nt: TGTGCCAGCAGGCCCGCGGGGGGCGGTGAGACCCAGTACTTC
d_gene: TRBD1; j_gene: TRBJ2-7; v_gene: TRBV18; abundance: .; CDR3aa: CASSPGQGVTYEQYF; CDR3nt: TGTGCCAGCTCCCCGGGACAGGGGGTTACCTACGAGCAGTACTTC
d_gene: .; j_gene: TRBJ1-1; v_gene: TRBV5-1; abundance: few; CDR3aa: CASSLDYQTIHEAFF; CDR3nt: TGCGCCAGCAGCTTGGACTACCAGACGATTCATGAAGCTTTCTTT
d_gene: TRBD1; j_gene: TRBJ2-7; v_gene: TRBV7-6; abundance: few; CDR3aa: CASSSTSGQGAQYF; CDR3nt: TGTGCCAGCAGCTCGACAAGCGGACAGGGTGCTCAGTACTTC
d_gene: .; j_gene: TRBJ1-2; v_gene: TRBV10-3; abundance: .; CDR3aa: CAISESGGALQGYTF; CDR3nt: TGTGCCATCAGTGAGTCGGGCGGGGCTCTCCAGGGCTACACCTTC
d_gene: .; j_gene: TRBJ1-5; v_gene: TRBV30; abundance: once; CDR3aa: CAWSDGRHTASNQPQHF; CDR3nt: TGTGCCTGGAGTGATGGGAGGCACACGGCGAGCAATCAGCCCCAGCATTTT
d_gene: .; j_gene: TRBJ1-1; v_gene: TRBV7-2; abundance: .; CDR3aa: CASGRQLEAFF; CDR3nt: TGTGCCAGCGGAAGACAGCTTGAAGCTTTCTTT
d_gene: TRBD1; j_gene: TRBJ1-1; v_gene: TRBV29-1; abundance: few; CDR3aa: CSVVDRVRRTEAFF; CDR3nt: TGCAGCGTTGTCGACAGGGTACGTCGGACTGAAGCTTTCTTT
d_gene: .; j_gene: TRBJ1-1; v_gene: TRBV25-1; abundance: .; CDR3aa: CASSEQNMNTEAFF; CDR3nt: TGTGCCAGCAGTGAACAGAACATGAACACTGAAGCTTTCTTT
d_gene: .; j_gene: TRBJ1-2; v_gene: TRBV30; abundance: once; CDR3aa: CAWRRAGFDYGYTF; CDR3nt: TGTGCCTGGAGAAGGGCGGGTTTTGACTATGGCTACACCTTC
d_gene: .; j_gene: TRBJ1-1; v_gene: TRBV25-1; abundance: .; CDR3aa: CASSEGVKAFF; CDR3nt: TGTGCCAGCAGTGAGGGGGTGAAAGCTTTCTTT
d_gene: .; j_gene: TRBJ2-2; v_gene: TRBV14; abundance: few; CDR3aa: CASSQGNTGELFF; CDR3nt: TGTGCCAGCAGCCAAGGGAACACCGGGGAGCTGTTTTTT
d_gene: TRBD1; j_gene: TRBJ1-4; v_gene: TRBV6-6; abundance: few; CDR3aa: CASSSGIDRAEKLFF; CDR3nt: TGTGCCAGCAGTTCTGGGATCGACAGGGCTGAAAAACTGTTTTTT
d_gene: .; j_gene: TRBJ1-2; v_gene: TRBV25-1; abundance: few; CDR3aa: CASSDWVYGYTF; CDR3nt: TGTGCCAGCAGTGACTGGGTCTATGGCTACACCTTC
d_gene: .; j_gene: TRBJ1-2; v_gene: TRBV7-9; abundance: .; CDR3aa: CASSLAQNGGYTF; CDR3nt: TGTGCCAGCAGCTTAGCGCAGAACGGTGGCTACACCTTC
d_gene: .; j_gene: TRBJ1-6; v_gene: TRBV7-2; abundance: .; CDR3aa: CASSLDGRADSPLHF; CDR3nt: TGTGCCAGCAGCTTAGACGGTAGGGCTGATTCACCCCTCCACTTT
d_gene: .; j_gene: TRBJ1-1; v_gene: TRBV2; abundance: .; CDR3aa: CASSPGPTSNTEAFF; CDR3nt: TGTGCCAGCAGCCCCGGTCCCACTTCGAACACTGAAGCTTTCTTT
d_gene: .; j_gene: TRBJ1-2; v_gene: TRBV30; abundance: .; CDR3aa: CAWRLGGYTF; CDR3nt: TGTGCCTGGAGACTTGGCGGCTACACCTTC
d_gene: .; j_gene: TRBJ1-5; v_gene: TRBV30; abundance: few; CDR3aa: CAWSSDGGSNQPQHF; CDR3nt: TGTGCCTGGAGTAGTGATGGCGGTAGCAATCAGCCCCAGCATTTT
d_gene: .; j_gene: TRBJ1-2; v_gene: TRBV23-1; abundance: .; CDR3aa: CASYLDLGGQWNGYTF; CDR3nt: TGCGCCAGCTACCTCGACCTAGGGGGGCAATGGAATGGCTACACCTTC
d_gene: TRBD2; j_gene: TRBJ2-3; v_gene: TRBV5-6; abundance: .; CDR3aa: CASSFGLAEDTQYF; CDR3nt: TGTGCCAGCAGTTTTGGACTAGCTGAAGATACGCAGTATTTT